The clone carrying this TCR beta chain was counted a few times. The CDR3 has 14 residues. Germline loops: CDR1 SEHNR, CDR2 FQNEAQ (reference sequence). Trimming cost V 5 bases and J 6 bases, with 14 bases left between them. This record belongs to a study of blood T cell repertoires in COVID-19. Only in-frame clones appear in the TCRdb table, and some are missing; sequencing was by immunoSEQ multiplex PCR. The data show a few hundred thousand clones, 75% to 90% seen once. The sequenced material came from peripheral blood. The TCR originated in a man aged 25-40 years with active or convalescent COVID-19. The genes are TRBV7-9 and TRBJ2-1; a possible D gene is TRBD1 (6 bases). The DNA for the CDR3 is TGTGCCAGCAGCGAGGGGGTTCTCGCCAATGAGCAGTTCTTC. The encoded protein is CASSEGVLANEQFF.